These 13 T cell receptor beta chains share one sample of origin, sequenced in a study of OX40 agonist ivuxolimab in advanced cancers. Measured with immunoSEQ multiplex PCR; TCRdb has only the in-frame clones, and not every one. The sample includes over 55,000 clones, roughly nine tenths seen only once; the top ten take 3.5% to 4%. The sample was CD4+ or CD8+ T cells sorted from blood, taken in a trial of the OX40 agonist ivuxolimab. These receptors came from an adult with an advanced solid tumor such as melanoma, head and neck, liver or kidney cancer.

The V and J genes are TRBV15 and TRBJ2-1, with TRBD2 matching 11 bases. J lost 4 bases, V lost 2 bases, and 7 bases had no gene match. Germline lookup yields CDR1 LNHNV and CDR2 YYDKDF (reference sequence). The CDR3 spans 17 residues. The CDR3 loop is CATSRRLLAGGYNEQFF. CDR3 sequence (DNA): TGTGCCACCAGCAGAAGGCTTCTAGCGGGAGGTTACAATGAGCAGTTCTTC.

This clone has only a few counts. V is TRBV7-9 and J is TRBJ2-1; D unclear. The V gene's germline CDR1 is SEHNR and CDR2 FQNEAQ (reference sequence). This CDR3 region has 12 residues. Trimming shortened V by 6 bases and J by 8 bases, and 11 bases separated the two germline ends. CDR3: CASSLGWDEQFF. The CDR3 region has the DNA TGTGCCAGCAGTCTAGGTTGGGATGAGCAGTTCTTC.

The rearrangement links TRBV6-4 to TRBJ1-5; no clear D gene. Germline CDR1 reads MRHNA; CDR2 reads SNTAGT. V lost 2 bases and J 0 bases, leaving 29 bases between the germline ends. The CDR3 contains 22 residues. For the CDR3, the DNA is TGTGCCAGCAGTGACCCCCAGATAAGAAAAATAAACGAAAACTGTAGCAATCAGCCCCAGCATTTT. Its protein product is CASSDPQIRKINENCSNQPQHF.

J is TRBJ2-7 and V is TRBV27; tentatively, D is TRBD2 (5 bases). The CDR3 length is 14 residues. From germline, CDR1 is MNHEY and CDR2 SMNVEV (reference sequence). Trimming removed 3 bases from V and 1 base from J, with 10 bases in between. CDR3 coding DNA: TGTGCCAGCAGTTTTGGCGGGCTGTCCTACGAGCAGTACTTC. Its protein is CASSFGGLSYEQYF.

CDR3 nucleotide sequence: TGTGCCAGCAGTAACACAGGCGTTGAGCAGTACTTC. Translated, it gives CASSNTGVEQYF. The rearrangement uses TRBV28 and TRBJ2-7; TRBD1 might be the D (5 bases). The V end was cut by 5 bases, the J end by 7 bases, with 12 bases between. The CDR3 covers 12 residues. The germline V gene encodes CDR1 MDHEN and CDR2 SYDVKM.

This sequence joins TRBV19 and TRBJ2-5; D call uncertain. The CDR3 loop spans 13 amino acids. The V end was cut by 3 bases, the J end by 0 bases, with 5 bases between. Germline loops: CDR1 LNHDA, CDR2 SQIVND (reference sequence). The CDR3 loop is CASSISNQETQYF. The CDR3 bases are TGTGCCAGTAGTATTTCTAACCAAGAGACCCAGTACTTC.

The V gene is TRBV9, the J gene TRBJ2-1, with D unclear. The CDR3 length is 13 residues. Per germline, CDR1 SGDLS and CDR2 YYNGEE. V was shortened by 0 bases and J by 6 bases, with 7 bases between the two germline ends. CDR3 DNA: TGTGCCAGCAGCGTAGTGAGCTCCAATGAGCAGTTCTTC. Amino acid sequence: CASSVVSSNEQFF.

The CDR3 is CASSTSGREVDTQYF. CDR3 coding DNA: TGTGCCAGCTCGACTAGCGGGAGGGAGGTGGATACGCAGTATTTT. The chain is built from TRBV18 and TRBJ2-3, with 14 bases aligning to TRBD2. The V segment lost 6 bases and the J segment 6 bases; nucleotides outside the gene matches: 5. The V gene's germline CDR1 is KGHSH and CDR2 LQKENI. This CDR3 comprises 15 residues.

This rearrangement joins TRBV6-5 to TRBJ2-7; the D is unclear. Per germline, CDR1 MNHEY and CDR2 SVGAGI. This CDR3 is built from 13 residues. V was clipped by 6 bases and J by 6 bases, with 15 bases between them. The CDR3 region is CASRLMGGSEQYF. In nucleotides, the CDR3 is TGTGCCAGCAGACTCATGGGTGGGTCCGAGCAGTACTTC.

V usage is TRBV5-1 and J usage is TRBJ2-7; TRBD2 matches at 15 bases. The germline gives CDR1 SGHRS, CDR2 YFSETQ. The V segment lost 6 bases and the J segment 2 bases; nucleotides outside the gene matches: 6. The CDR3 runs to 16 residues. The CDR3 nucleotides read TGCGCCAGCACCCTGGGACTAGCGGGAGGAACCTACGAGCAGTACTTC. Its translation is CASTLGLAGGTYEQYF.

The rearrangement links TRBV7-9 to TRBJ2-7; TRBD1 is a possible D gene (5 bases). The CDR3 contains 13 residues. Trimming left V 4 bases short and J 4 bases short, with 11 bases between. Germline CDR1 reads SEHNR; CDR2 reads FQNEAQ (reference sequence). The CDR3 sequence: CASSYDQGYEQYF. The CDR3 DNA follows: TGTGCCAGCAGCTACGATCAGGGTTACGAGCAGTACTTC. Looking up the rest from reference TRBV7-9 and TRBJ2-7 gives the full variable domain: DTGVSQNPRHKITKRGQNVTFRCDPISEHNRLYWYRQTLGQGPEFLTYFQNEAQLEKSRLLSDRFSAERPKGSFSTLEIQRTEQGDSAMYLCASSYDQGYEQYFGPGTRLTVT.

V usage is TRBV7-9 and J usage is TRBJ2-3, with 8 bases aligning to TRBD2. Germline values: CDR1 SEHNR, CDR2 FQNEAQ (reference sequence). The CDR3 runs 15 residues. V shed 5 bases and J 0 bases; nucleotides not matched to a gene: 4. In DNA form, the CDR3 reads TGTGCCAGCAGCCCACCTAGCGGGAGCACAGATACGCAGTATTTT. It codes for CASSPPSGSTDTQYF.

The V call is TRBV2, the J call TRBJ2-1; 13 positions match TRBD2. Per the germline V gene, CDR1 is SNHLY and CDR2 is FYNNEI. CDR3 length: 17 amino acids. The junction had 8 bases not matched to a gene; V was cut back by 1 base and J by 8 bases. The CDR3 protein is CASSEEGGLAGLYEQFF. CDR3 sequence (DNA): TGTGCCAGCAGTGAAGAAGGGGGACTAGCGGGACTCTATGAGCAGTTCTTC.